This entry features one T cell receptor beta chain sequence. Its antigen is not known. This specimen comes from a study of cytomegalovirus exposure and HLA in healthy donors. Study-wide points: Most observed TCR sequences were rare, whereas some public TCRs were detected in many donors.

Healthy donors of bone marrow made up the group. The PCR ran on 60 Vbeta and 13 Jbeta primers. Some clones are missing from TCRdb's copy, which holds only in-frame ones; the method was immunoSEQ multiplex PCR. This sample carries 90,000 to 120,000 clones, around 77% of them seen once, and the ten largest clones take under 5%. With V trimmed by 6 bases and J by 2 bases, 6 bases remained unmatched. Germline assignment: CDR1 SGHRS and CDR2 YFSETQ. This CDR3 region has 15 residues. The sequenced sample was PBMCs. This sequence was found in a male donor in good health and CMV-seronegative. The rearrangement links TRBV5-1 to TRBJ2-5; 11 bases match TRBD2. CDR3 DNA sequence: TGCGCCAGCATGACTAGCGGGACACCACAAGAGACCCAGTACTTC. Its protein is CASMTSGTPQETQYF.